This entry describes one T cell receptor (beta chain). Its antigen is unknown. Separate from the approximately 700-subject first cohort was the roughly 130-subject validation cohort, to which the donors belonged. Germline assignment: CDR1 MDHEN and CDR2 SYDVKM. The CDR3 is 15 amino acids. The V and J ends lost 5 bases and 0 bases respectively, with 11 bases between them. The data stem from a study of cytomegalovirus exposure and HLA in healthy donors. Findings of the study overall: It was reported that the classifier diagnosed cytomegalovirus status with high specificity and sensitivity in both the original and validation cohorts. In vitro assays verified that a few CMV-associated chains recognized CMV antigens specifically. Cytomegalovirus-associated status was assigned to approximately 160 TCR beta chains.

Method: immunoSEQ multiplex PCR; TCRdb's copy keeps in-frame clones and lacks some. The sample holds 90,000 or so clones, 85% seen once. This TCR was recovered from a man in his late teens or twenties in good health and CMV-seropositive. The specimen sequenced was PBMCs. This chain joins TRBV28 and TRBJ1-5; D unclear. This CDR3 is CASSKSRSSNQPQHF. CDR3 nucleotides: TGTGCCAGCAGTAAAAGCCGAAGTAGCAATCAGCCCCAGCATTTT.